The T cell receptor beta chain described here comes from a study of CD8+CD57+ T cells in acquired aplastic anemia listed by TCRdb under 2018. Notes on the research overall: On average, sorted CD4+ and CD8+ cells yielded approximately 3 ug of extracted DNA, with a range of roughly 0.18 to 30 ug. Mean read counts for healthy donor samples were roughly 10 million for CD4+ cells and under 14 million for CD8+ cells.

A note on this clonotype: This clone's antigen is unknown. Given a much more abundant clone one base away, this may be a read error.

Based on the germline V gene, the CDR1 and CDR2 sequences are SGHAT and FQNNGV. From cysteine to phenylalanine, the CDR3 is 17 amino acids long. Solely the CDR3 DNA is kept, with 51 bases framed from the first base. Broad study findings and their caveats: Although roughly 29 CD8+ CDR3 sequences were shared by patients and controls, these sequences appeared highly expressed in patients and within the immunodominant clones of patients. Between patients and healthy controls, no significant difference in CD8+ Simpson's diversity was found (P=0.060).

In the study, sorted CD4+ and CD8+ blood T cells from patients with severe aplastic anemia and from healthy subjects underwent deep sequencing of TCR repertoires. Ficoll-Paque density gradient centrifugation was used to isolate peripheral blood mononuclear cells. CD4+ and CD8+ T cells were sorted by FACS or magnetic beads before DNA extraction. Genomic DNA was used as template for profiling of TCR beta VDJ combinations and CDR3 sequences. An Illumina HiSeq 2000 was the platform used for TCR repertoire sequencing. From the authors' description of their analysis: Repertoires were assessed using TRBV/TRBJ rearrangement plots, CDR3 size and DJ length profiles, and Simpson's diversity index. The immunodominant clone was defined as the most abundant DNA sequence in deep sequencing data. CDR3 amino acid sequences were screened for sharing across subjects and compared with published repertoires and the VDJdb database. TCRdb's own reprocessing of the public reads used fastp at Q25 and MiXCR and kept productive beta chains. Every distinct CDR3 protein forms one entry, paired with its most common genes and DNA. The authors' filters were not applied to this entry. In all, the sample holds some 120,000 distinct CDR3 sequences, and 48% of those were seen once. The ten largest clonotypes hold 2.5% to 3% of the sample.

Source material: sorted CD4+, CD8+, or CD8+CD57+ T cells (not recorded which) from PBMCs. The chain joins TRBV11-2 to TRBJ2-1, and 8 junctional nucleotides match TRBD1. This receptor was identified in a human donor in good health, serving as a control. The CDR3 in this case is CASSLDLSQGESWEQLF. The DNA sequence reads TGTGCCAGCAGCTTAGATCTTTCACAGGGGGAGTCCTGGGAGCAGCTCTTC. With all but the CDR3 taken from the reference TRBV11-2 and TRBJ2-1 genes, the full variable domain is: EAGVAQSPRYKIIEKRQSVAFWCNPISGHATLYWYQQILGQGPKLLIQFQNNGVVDDSQLPKDRFSAERLKGVDSTLKIQPAKLEDSAVYLCASSLDLSQGESWEQLFGPGTRLTVL.